This TCR beta chain comes out of a study of T cells in Graves' hyperthyroidism and ophthalmopathy. This clonotype was seen ten or more times. Its target is not known. Germline V gene data show CDR1 as MDHEN and CDR2 as SYDVKM. Trimming cost V 6 bases and J 4 bases, with 10 bases left between them. The CDR3 has 12 residues. Study-wide findings and caveats: Ophthalmopathy cases were set apart from stable hyperthyroidism by a 13 V-J model. Median prediction lead before ophthalmopathy onset was 6 to 8 months with the model.

RNA transcripts gave rise to amplified TCR beta CDR3 regions. With the HTBI primer set, the TCR CDR3 went through a first round of RT-PCR. TCRdb re-called the multiplex PCR reads through MiXCR, storing one row per CDR3 protein. The sample holds approximately 270,000 distinct CDR3 sequences, about 14% seen once. The specimen sequenced was blood. The source of this sequence is a woman between 40 and 50 years old with Graves' hyperthyroidism that later progressed to Graves' ophthalmopathy. The V and J genes are TRBV28 and TRBJ2-7, with D unclear. CDR3 sequence: CASSRFRYEQYF. In nucleotides, the CDR3 is TGTGCCAGCAGCCGTTTCAGGTACGAGCAGTACTTC. The full variable domain, its missing parts supplied by reference TRBV28 and TRBJ2-7, is DVKVTQSSRYLVKRTGEKVFLECVQDMDHENMFWYRQDPGLGLRLIYFSYDVKMKEKGDIPEGYSVSREKKERFSLILESASTNQTSMYLCASSRFRYEQYFGPGTRLTVT.